This TCR beta chain was identified in a study of blood T cell repertoires in COVID-19. V lost 6 bases and J lost 3; bases outside the gene matches: 9. Per the germline V gene, CDR1 is MNHEY and CDR2 is SVGEGT. The length of the CDR3 is 16 residues. Here immunoSEQ multiplex PCR was the method, and the copy in TCRdb shows in-frame clones only, minus some. Here the sample spans roughly 230,000 clones, 89% being singletons. V and J are TRBV6-2 or TRBV6-3 and TRBJ2-2, with TRBD2 identical over 8 bases. The sequenced sample consisted of peripheral blood. The source of this sequence is a woman in her forties who had recovered from COVID-19. In DNA, the CDR3 is TGTGCCAGCAGCCATACTAGCGGAAGAGACACCGGGGAGCTGTTTTTT. Amino acids: CASSHTSGRDTGELFF.